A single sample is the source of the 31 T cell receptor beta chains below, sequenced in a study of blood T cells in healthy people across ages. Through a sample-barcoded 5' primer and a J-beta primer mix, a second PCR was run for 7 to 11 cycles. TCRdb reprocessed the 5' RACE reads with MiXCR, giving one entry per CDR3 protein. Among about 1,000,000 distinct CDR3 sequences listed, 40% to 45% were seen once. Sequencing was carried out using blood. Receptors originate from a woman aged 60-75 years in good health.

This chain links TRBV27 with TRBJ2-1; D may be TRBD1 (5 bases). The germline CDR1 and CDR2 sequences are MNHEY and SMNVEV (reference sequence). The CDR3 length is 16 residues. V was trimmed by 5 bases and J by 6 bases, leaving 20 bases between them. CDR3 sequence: CASSPLRQRGSNEQFF. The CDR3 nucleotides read TGTGCCAGCAGTCCACTCAGACAGCGAGGAAGCAATGAGCAGTTCTTC.

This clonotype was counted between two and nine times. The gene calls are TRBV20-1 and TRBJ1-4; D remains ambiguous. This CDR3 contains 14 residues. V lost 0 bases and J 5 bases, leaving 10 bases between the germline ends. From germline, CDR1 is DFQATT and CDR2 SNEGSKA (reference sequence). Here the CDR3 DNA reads TGCAGTGCTAGAGATTTGGCCATGAATGAAAAACTGTTTTTT. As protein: CSARDLAMNEKLFF.

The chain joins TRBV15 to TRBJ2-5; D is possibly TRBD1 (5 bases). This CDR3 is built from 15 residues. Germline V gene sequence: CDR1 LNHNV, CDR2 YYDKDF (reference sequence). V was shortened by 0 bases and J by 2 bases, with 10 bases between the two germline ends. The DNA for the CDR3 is TGTGCCACCAGCAGAGAGGGGCAGGGACAAGAGACCCAGTACTTC. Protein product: CATSREGQGQETQYF.

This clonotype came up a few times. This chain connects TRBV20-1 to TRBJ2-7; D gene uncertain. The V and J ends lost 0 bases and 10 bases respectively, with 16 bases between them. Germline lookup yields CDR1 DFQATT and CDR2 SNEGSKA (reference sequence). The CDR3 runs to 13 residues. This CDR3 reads CSARDILNIPQYF. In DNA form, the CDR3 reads TGCAGTGCTAGAGACATACTCAACATCCCACAGTACTTC.

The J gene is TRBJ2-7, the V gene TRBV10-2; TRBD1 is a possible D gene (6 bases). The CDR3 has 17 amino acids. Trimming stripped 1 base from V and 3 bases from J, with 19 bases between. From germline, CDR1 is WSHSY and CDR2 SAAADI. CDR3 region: CASSELRGTNRFYEQYF. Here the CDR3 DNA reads TGCGCCAGCAGTGAGTTAAGGGGGACGAATCGTTTCTACGAGCAGTACTTC.

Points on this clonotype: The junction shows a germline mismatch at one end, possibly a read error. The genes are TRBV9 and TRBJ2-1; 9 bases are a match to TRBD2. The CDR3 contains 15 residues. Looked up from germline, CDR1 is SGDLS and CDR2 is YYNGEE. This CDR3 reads CTSSVAGVTYNEQFF. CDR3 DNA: TGTACCAGCAGCGTAGCGGGAGTAACCTACAATGAGCAGTTCTTC.

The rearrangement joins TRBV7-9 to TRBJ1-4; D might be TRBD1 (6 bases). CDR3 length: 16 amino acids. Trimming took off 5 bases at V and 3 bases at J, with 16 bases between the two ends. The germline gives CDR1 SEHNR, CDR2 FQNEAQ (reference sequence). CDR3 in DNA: TGTGCCAGCAGCGTCGGGGAGGGGGTCGCTAATGAAAAACTGTTTTTT. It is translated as CASSVGEGVANEKLFF.

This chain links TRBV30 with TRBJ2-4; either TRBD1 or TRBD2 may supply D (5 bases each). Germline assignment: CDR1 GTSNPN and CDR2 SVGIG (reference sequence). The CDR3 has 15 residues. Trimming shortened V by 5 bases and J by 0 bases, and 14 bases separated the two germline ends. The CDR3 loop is CAWANRDLAKNIQYF. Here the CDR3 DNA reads TGTGCCTGGGCTAACCGGGACCTAGCCAAAAACATTCAGTACTTC.

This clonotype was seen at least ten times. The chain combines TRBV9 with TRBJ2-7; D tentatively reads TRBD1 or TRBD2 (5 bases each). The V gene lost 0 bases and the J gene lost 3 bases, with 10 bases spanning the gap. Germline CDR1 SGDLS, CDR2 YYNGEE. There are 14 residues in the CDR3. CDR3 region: CASSVAGGGYEQYF. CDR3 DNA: TGTGCCAGCAGCGTAGCGGGTGGGGGCTACGAGCAGTACTTC. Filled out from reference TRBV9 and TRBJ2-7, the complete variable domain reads DSGVTQTPKHLITATGQRVTLRCSPRSGDLSVYWYQQSLDQGLQFLIQYYNGEERAKGNILERFSAQQFPDLHSELNLSSLELGDSALYFCASSVAGGGYEQYFGPGTRLTVT.

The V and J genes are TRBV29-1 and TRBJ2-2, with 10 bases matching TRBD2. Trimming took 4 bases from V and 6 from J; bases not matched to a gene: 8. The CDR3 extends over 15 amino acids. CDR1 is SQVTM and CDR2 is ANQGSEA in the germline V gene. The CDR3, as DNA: TGCAGCGTTGGTCTGCTAGCGGGAGAGGCCGGGGAGCTGTTTTTT. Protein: CSVGLLAGEAGELFF.

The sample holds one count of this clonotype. The chain's CDR3 is CASSFDRNLVNTEAFF. CDR3 DNA: TGTGCCAGCAGTTTCGACAGGAACCTCGTGAACACTGAAGCTTTCTTT. The chain has TRBV27 and TRBJ1-1, with D possibly being TRBD1 (6 bases). The CDR3 runs 16 residues. CDR1 and CDR2 (germline): MNHEY, SMNVEV (reference sequence). V was cut by 3 bases and J by 0 bases, with 14 bases left in between.

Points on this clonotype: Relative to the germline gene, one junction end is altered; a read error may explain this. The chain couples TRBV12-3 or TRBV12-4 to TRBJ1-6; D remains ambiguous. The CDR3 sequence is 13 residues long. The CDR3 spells CASSLSPKRPLYF. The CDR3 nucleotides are TGTGCCAGCAGTCTCAGCCCGAAGAGGCCCCTCTACTTT.

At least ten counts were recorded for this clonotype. The CDR3 nucleotides read TGTGCCAGCAGCCGGACTCAGGGGGGAGGAGAAAAACTGTTTTTT. Translating it yields CASSRTQGGGEKLFF. The chain links TRBV11-2 to TRBJ1-4; TRBD1 matches 7 bases. This CDR3 region has 15 residues. V trimming: 5 bases; J trimming: 8 bases; junction bases outside the gene matches: 11. Germline V gene data show CDR1 as SGHAT and CDR2 as FQNNGV.

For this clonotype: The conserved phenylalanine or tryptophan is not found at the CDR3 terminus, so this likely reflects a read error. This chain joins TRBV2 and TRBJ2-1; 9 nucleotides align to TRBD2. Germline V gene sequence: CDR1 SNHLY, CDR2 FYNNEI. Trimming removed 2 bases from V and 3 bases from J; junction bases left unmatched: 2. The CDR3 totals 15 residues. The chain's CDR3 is CASSESAGGYNEQFL. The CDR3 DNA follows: TGTGCCAGCAGTGAATCAGCGGGAGGCTACAATGAGCAGTTCTTA.

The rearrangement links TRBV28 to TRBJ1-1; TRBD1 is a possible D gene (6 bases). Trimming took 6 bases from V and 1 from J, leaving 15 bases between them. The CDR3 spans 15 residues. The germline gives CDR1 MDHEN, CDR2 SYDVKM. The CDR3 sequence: CASSTPEGGNTEAFF. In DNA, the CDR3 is TGTGCCAGCAGCACTCCTGAGGGGGGGAACACTGAAGCTTTCTTT.

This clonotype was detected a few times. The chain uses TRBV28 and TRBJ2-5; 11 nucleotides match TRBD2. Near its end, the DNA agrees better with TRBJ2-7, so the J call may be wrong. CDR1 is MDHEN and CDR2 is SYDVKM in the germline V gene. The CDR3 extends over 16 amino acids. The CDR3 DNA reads TGTGCCAGCAGTTTATCCGTAGCGGGAGGGCCTGGCGAGCAGTACTTC. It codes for CASSLSVAGGPGEQYF.

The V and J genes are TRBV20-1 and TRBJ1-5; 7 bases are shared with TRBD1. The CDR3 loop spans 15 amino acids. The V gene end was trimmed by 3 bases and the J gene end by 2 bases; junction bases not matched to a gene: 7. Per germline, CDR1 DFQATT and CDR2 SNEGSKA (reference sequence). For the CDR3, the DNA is TGCAGTGCTAGTCCCGACAGGGCAGGCAATCAGCCCCAGCATTTT. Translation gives CSASPDRAGNQPQHF.

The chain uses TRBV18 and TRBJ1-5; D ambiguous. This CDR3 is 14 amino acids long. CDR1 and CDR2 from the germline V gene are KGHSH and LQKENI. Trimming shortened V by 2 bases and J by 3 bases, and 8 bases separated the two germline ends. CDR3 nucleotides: TGTGCCAGCTCACCAGGGGAATTCAATCAGCCCCAGCATTTT. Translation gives CASSPGEFNQPQHF. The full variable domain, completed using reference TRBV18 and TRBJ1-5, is NAGVMQNPRHLVRRRGQEARLRCSPMKGHSHVYWYRQLPEEGLKFMVYLQKENIIDESGMPKERFSAEFPKEGPSILRIQQVVRGDSAAYFCASSPGEFNQPQHFGDGTRLSIL.

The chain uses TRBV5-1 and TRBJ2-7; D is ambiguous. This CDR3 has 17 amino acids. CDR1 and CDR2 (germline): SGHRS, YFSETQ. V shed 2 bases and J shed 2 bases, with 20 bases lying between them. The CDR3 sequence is CASSLRPGANPPYEQYF. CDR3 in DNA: TGCGCCAGCAGCTTAAGGCCAGGCGCTAACCCCCCCTACGAGCAGTACTTC.

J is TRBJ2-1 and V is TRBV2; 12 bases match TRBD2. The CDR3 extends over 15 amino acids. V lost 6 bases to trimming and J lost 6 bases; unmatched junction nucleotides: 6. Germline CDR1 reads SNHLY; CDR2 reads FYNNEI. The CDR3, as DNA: TGTGCCAGCAGGCGACTAGCGGGGGACTTCAATGAGCAGTTCTTC. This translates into CASRRLAGDFNEQFF. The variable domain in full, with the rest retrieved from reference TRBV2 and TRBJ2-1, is EPEVTQTPSHQVTQMGQEVILRCVPISNHLYFYWYRQILGQKVEFLVSFYNNEISEKSEIFDDQFSVERPDGSNFTLKIRSTKLEDSAMYFCASRRLAGDFNEQFFGPGTRLTVL.

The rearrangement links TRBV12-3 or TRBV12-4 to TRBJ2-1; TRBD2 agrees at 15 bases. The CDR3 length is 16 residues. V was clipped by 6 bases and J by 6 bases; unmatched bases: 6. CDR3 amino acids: CASSFLGLAGGNEQFF. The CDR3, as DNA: TGTGCCAGCAGCTTCCTGGGACTAGCGGGAGGCAATGAGCAGTTCTTC.

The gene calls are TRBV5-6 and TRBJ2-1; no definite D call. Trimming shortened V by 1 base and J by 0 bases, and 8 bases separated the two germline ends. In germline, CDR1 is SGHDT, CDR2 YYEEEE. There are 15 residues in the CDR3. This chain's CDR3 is CASSLKSSSYNEQFF. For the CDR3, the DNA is TGTGCCAGCAGCTTGAAAAGTAGCTCCTACAATGAGCAGTTCTTC.

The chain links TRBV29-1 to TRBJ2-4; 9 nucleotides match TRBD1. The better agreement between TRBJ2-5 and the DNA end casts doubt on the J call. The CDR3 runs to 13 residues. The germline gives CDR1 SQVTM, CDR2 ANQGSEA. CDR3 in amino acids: CSVPQGAGETQYF. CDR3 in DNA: TGCAGCGTTCCACAGGGGGCTGGGGAGACCCAGTACTTC.

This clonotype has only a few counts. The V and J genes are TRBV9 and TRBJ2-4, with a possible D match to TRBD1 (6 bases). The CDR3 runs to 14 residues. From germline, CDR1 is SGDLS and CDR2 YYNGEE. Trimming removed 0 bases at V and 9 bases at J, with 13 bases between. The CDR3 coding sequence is TGTGCCAGCAGCGTAGAGGGCAGGGGAGTCATTCAGTACTTC. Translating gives CASSVEGRGVIQYF.

The CDR3 reads CASTTETNQKLFF. The CDR3 bases are TGTGCCAGCACTACAGAAACAAATCAAAAACTGTTTTTT. The chain recombines TRBV12-3 or TRBV12-4 with TRBJ1-4, with D hard to call. CDR3 size: 13 residues. Trimming stripped 7 bases from V and 9 bases from J, with 15 bases between.

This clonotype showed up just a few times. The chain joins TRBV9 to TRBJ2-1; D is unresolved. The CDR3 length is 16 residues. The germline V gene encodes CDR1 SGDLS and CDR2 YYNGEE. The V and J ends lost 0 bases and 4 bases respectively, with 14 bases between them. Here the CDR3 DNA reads TGTGCCAGCAGCGTAGGGCCCCGCACGGAGTACAATGAGCAGTTCTTC. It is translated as CASSVGPRTEYNEQFF.

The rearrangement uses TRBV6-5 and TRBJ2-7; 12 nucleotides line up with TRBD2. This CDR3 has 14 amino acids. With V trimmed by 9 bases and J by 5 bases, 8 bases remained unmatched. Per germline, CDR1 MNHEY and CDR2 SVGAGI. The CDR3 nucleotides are TGTGCCAGGTCGCTAGCGGGAGGGCCCCACGAGCAGTACTTC. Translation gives CARSLAGGPHEQYF.

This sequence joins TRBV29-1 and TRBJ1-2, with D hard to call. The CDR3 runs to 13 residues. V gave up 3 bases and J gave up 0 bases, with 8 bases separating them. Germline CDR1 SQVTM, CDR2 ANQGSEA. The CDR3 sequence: CSVEGSSNYGYTF. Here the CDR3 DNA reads TGCAGCGTTGAGGGCAGCTCTAACTATGGCTACACCTTC.

CDR3: CASSSFKGPQETQYF. CDR3 nucleotide sequence: TGTGCCAGCAGTTCCTTTAAGGGACCTCAAGAGACCCAGTACTTC. The chain is built from TRBV27 and TRBJ2-7, with D perhaps assigned TRBD1 or TRBD2 (5 bases each). The J call may not be correct, given that the DNA end is closer to TRBJ2-5. CDR3 size: 15 residues. Germline V gene data show CDR1 as MNHEY and CDR2 as SMNVEV (reference sequence).

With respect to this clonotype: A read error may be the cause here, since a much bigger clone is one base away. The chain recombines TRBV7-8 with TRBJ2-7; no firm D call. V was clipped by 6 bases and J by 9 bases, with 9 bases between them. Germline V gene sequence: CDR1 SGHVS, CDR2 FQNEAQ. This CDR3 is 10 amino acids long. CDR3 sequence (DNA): TGTGCCAGCAGGAGAGGCGGGCAGTACTTC. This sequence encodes CASRRGGQYF. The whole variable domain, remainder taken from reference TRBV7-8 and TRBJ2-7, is GAGVSQSPRYKVAKRGQDVALRCDPISGHVSLFWYQQALGQGPEFLTYFQNEAQLDKSGLPSDRFFAERPEGSVSTLKIQRTQQEDSAVYLCASRRGGQYFGPGTRLTVT.

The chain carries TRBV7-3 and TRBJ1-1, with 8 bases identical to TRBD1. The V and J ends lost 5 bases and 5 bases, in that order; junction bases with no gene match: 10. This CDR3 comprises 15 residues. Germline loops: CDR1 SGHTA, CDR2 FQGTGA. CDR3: CASSLIRTGRTEAFF. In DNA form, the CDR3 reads TGTGCCAGCAGCCTAATAAGGACAGGGAGAACTGAAGCTTTCTTT. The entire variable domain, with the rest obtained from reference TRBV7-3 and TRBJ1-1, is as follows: GAGVSQTPSNKVTEKGKYVELRCDPISGHTALYWYRQSLGQGPEFLIYFQGTGAADDSGLPNDRFFAVRPEGSVSTLKIQRTERGDSAVYLCASSLIRTGRTEAFFGQGTRLTVV.